This is a list of T cell receptor beta chains from one sample in a study of Ad26.COV2.S vaccination and SARS-CoV-2 variants. Sequencing used immunoSEQ multiplex PCR; TCRdb keeps in-frame clones, though not all of them. In the table there are approximately 350,000 clones, 83% of which are singletons. This sample comprised peripheral blood, obtained in a trial of Ad26.COV2.S vaccine versus placebo. These TCRs come from a person aged 18-60 years who received the Ad26.COV2.S COVID-19 vaccine or a placebo. Each CDR3 is given with its conserved first and last residue. The order of the fields is CDR3 protein, CDR3 DNA, D gene, J gene, clone size, V gene. A D gene is named only where the DNA matches it firmly. The listing skips clone size in some rows; elsewhere it reads once, few, many or a size class.

cdr3_aa: CASSYLGDGANVLTF
cdr3_nt: TGTGCCAGCAGTTATTTGGGGGATGGGGCCAACGTCCTGACTTTC
d_call: .
j_call: TRBJ2-6
clone_size: .
v_call: TRBV27

cdr3_aa: CASSRDVPTGELFF
cdr3_nt: TGTGCCAGCAGCCGGGACGTCCCCACCGGGGAGCTGTTTTTT
d_call: .
j_call: TRBJ2-2
clone_size: .
v_call: TRBV28

cdr3_aa: CASRWGSGELFF
cdr3_nt: TGTGCCAGTAGATGGGGATCCGGGGAGCTGTTTTTT
d_call: .
j_call: TRBJ2-2
clone_size: .
v_call: TRBV2

cdr3_aa: CASSVVGRSGANVLTF
cdr3_nt: TGTGCCAGCAGCGTAGTAGGAAGGTCTGGGGCCAACGTCCTGACTTTC
d_call: .
j_call: TRBJ2-6
clone_size: .
v_call: TRBV9

cdr3_aa: CASSQVDRGHSGANVLTF
cdr3_nt: TGTGCCAGCAGCCAAGTCGACAGGGGGCACTCTGGGGCCAACGTCCTGACTTTC
d_call: TRBD1
j_call: TRBJ2-6
clone_size: .
v_call: TRBV3-1/TRBV3-2

cdr3_aa: CASSLKQGWYEKLFF
cdr3_nt: TGTGCCAGCAGTTTGAAGCAGGGTTGGTATGAAAAACTGTTTTTT
d_call: .
j_call: TRBJ1-4
clone_size: .
v_call: TRBV28

cdr3_aa: CASSLYSAGVNYGYTF
cdr3_nt: TGTGCCAGCAGCTTATATTCGGCAGGGGTGAACTATGGCTACACCTTC
d_call: .
j_call: TRBJ1-2
clone_size: .
v_call: TRBV7-9

cdr3_aa: CASSRLRSSYNEQFF
cdr3_nt: TGTGCCAGCAGCCGGCTTCGGAGCTCCTACAATGAGCAGTTCTTC
d_call: .
j_call: TRBJ2-1
clone_size: .
v_call: TRBV3-1/TRBV3-2

cdr3_aa: CASSVGGPLLGRTEAFF
cdr3_nt: TGTGCCAGCAGCGTAGGAGGCCCCTTGCTCGGGAGGACTGAAGCTTTCTTT
d_call: .
j_call: TRBJ1-1
clone_size: .
v_call: TRBV9

cdr3_aa: CASSLNPLSTEAFF
cdr3_nt: TGCGCCAGCAGCTTGAATCCCCTGAGCACTGAAGCTTTCTTT
d_call: .
j_call: TRBJ1-1
clone_size: .
v_call: TRBV5-1

cdr3_aa: CASSHTTGELEKLFF
cdr3_nt: TGTGCCAGCAGCCACACGACAGGGGAACTTGAAAAACTGTTTTTT
d_call: TRBD1
j_call: TRBJ1-4
clone_size: .
v_call: TRBV7-9

cdr3_aa: CSAASGERNEQFF
cdr3_nt: TGCAGCGCGGCTAGCGGGGAGCGGAATGAGCAGTTCTTC
d_call: TRBD2
j_call: TRBJ2-1
clone_size: once
v_call: TRBV29-1

cdr3_aa: CASSPRVRGGSSYNSPLHF
cdr3_nt: TGTGCCAGCAGCCCCCGGGTAAGGGGCGGGAGCTCCTATAATTCACCCCTCCACTTT
d_call: .
j_call: TRBJ1-6
clone_size: .
v_call: TRBV7-9

cdr3_aa: CASSFPGPTSRYTF
cdr3_nt: TGCGCCAGCAGCTTTCCGGGACCGACGTCTCGCTACACCTTC
d_call: .
j_call: TRBJ1-2
clone_size: .
v_call: TRBV5-1

cdr3_aa: CASSQPRGEVGNTIYF
cdr3_nt: TGCGCCAGCAGCCAACCTAGGGGGGAGGTAGGAAACACCATATATTTT
d_call: .
j_call: TRBJ1-3
clone_size: .
v_call: TRBV4-1

cdr3_aa: CASSLKTGHTEAFF
cdr3_nt: TGTGCCAGCTCACTCAAGACAGGGCACACTGAAGCTTTCTTT
d_call: TRBD1
j_call: TRBJ1-1
clone_size: .
v_call: TRBV11-2

cdr3_aa: CASSLRWGNTEAFF
cdr3_nt: TGTGCCAGCAGCTTGAGGTGGGGTAACACTGAAGCTTTCTTT
d_call: .
j_call: TRBJ1-1
clone_size: once
v_call: TRBV5-4

cdr3_aa: CASSLGPGVLMNTEAFF
cdr3_nt: TGTGCCAGCAGCTTAGGGCCGGGAGTGCTCATGAACACTGAAGCTTTCTTT
d_call: .
j_call: TRBJ1-1
clone_size: .
v_call: TRBV11-2

cdr3_aa: CASSSPGRQETQYF
cdr3_nt: TGTGCCAGCAGCTCGCCAGGGAGGCAAGAGACCCAGTACTTC
d_call: .
j_call: TRBJ2-5
clone_size: .
v_call: TRBV11-2

cdr3_aa: CASSEGNSGNTIYF
cdr3_nt: TGTGCCAGCTCCGAGGGAAACTCTGGAAACACCATATATTTT
d_call: .
j_call: TRBJ1-3
clone_size: .
v_call: TRBV18

cdr3_aa: CASSLDGGGTRDTQYF
cdr3_nt: TGCGCCAGCAGCTTGGATGGCGGGGGGACCCGAGATACGCAGTATTTT
d_call: TRBD2
j_call: TRBJ2-3
clone_size: .
v_call: TRBV5-1

cdr3_aa: CASSPRTGVHGYYGYTF
cdr3_nt: TGTGCCAGCAGCCCGCGGACAGGGGTCCACGGATACTATGGCTACACCTTC
d_call: TRBD1
j_call: TRBJ1-2
clone_size: .
v_call: TRBV9

cdr3_aa: CASTGGQVNGYTF
cdr3_nt: TGTGCCAGCACCGGCGGACAGGTTAATGGCTACACCTTC
d_call: TRBD1
j_call: TRBJ1-2
clone_size: once
v_call: TRBV6-4

cdr3_aa: CASIQLTVGELFF
cdr3_nt: TGTGCCAGCATCCAACTTACGGTGGGGGAGCTGTTTTTT
d_call: .
j_call: TRBJ2-2
clone_size: .
v_call: TRBV13

cdr3_aa: CASSKTPSYEQYF
cdr3_nt: TGCGCCAGCAGTAAGACACCATCCTACGAGCAGTACTTC
d_call: .
j_call: TRBJ2-7
clone_size: .
v_call: TRBV5-1

cdr3_aa: CASSLSYNEQFF
cdr3_nt: TGTGCCAGCAGCCTCTCCTACAATGAGCAGTTCTTC
d_call: .
j_call: TRBJ2-1
clone_size: .
v_call: TRBV5-4

cdr3_aa: CASSFWGETQYF
cdr3_nt: TGTGCCAGCAGTTTTTGGGGGGAGACCCAGTACTTC
d_call: .
j_call: TRBJ2-5
clone_size: .
v_call: TRBV12-3/TRBV12-4

cdr3_aa: CASSLANLGLASDEQFF
cdr3_nt: TGCGCCAGCAGCTTGGCCAATCTGGGACTAGCCTCGGATGAGCAGTTCTTC
d_call: TRBD2
j_call: TRBJ2-1
clone_size: .
v_call: TRBV5-1

cdr3_aa: CASSQGAVSEAFF
cdr3_nt: TGTGCCAGCAGCCAAGGAGCGGTCTCAGAAGCTTTCTTT
d_call: .
j_call: TRBJ1-1
clone_size: .
v_call: TRBV14

cdr3_aa: CASSLQGAVNSPLHF
cdr3_nt: TGTGCCAGCAGTCTACAGGGGGCGGTTAATTCACCCCTCCACTTT
d_call: TRBD1
j_call: TRBJ1-6
clone_size: many
v_call: TRBV2

cdr3_aa: CASSPDGSVEFF
cdr3_nt: TGTGCCAGCAGTCCCGACGGGAGTGTCGAGTTCTTC
d_call: .
j_call: TRBJ2-1
clone_size: few
v_call: TRBV11-3